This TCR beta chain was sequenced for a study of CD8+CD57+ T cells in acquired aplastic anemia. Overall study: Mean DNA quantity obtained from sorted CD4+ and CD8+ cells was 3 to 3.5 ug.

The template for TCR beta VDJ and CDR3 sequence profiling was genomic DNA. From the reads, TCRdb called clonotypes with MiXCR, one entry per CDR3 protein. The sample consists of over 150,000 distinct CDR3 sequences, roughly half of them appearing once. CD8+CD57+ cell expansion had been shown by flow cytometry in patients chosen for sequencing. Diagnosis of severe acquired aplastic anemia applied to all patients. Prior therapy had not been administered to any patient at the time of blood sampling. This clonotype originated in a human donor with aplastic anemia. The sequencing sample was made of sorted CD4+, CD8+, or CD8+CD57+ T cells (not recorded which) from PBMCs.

The CDR3 sequence is CSARGTGYGYTF. CDR3 sequence (DNA): TGCAGTGCTAGAGGGACAGGGTATGGCTACACCTTC. The chain joins TRBV20-1 to TRBJ1-2; 8 bases agree with TRBD1. The V gene's germline CDR1 is DFQATT and CDR2 SNEGSKA (reference sequence). The CDR3 is 12 residues long. V lost 1 base and J lost 5; bases outside the gene matches: 0.